Following are 11 T cell receptor beta chains from one sample sequenced in a study of CD8 T cells in Susac syndrome. RNA was extracted with the RNeasy kit, and a quantity of roughly 0.5 to 1 ug was reverse transcribed using random hexamers. In TCRdb, the immunoSEQ multiplex PCR reads were re-called with MiXCR into one record per CDR3 protein. The profile shows 150,000 or so distinct CDR3 sequences, roughly 95% of them singletons. The specimen sequenced was CD4+ T cells from PBMCs. The source of these receptors is a human donor with multiple sclerosis.

The chain uses TRBV7-2 and TRBJ1-2; no clear D. The V end lost 5 bases, the J end lost 1 base, and 5 bases lay between the germline ends. This CDR3 is built from 12 residues. CDR1 is SGHTA, CDR2 FQGNSA, per germline. CDR3 region: CASSPINYGYTF. CDR3 DNA sequence: TGTGCCAGCAGCCCTATTAACTATGGCTACACCTTC.

The chain recombines TRBV6-6 with TRBJ1-1; the D is unclear. Germline values: CDR1 MNHNY, CDR2 SVGAGI (reference sequence). This CDR3 is 15 amino acids long. Trimming removed 0 bases at V and 6 bases at J, with 14 bases between. The CDR3 loop is CASSYSRTESPEAFF. The CDR3, as DNA: TGTGCCAGCAGTTACTCGCGGACTGAGTCGCCTGAAGCTTTCTTT.

The V gene is TRBV28, the J gene TRBJ2-1, with 10 bases lining up with TRBD2. Germline trimming cut 6 bases from V and 5 bases from J; bases unmatched to any gene: 7. Per the germline V gene, CDR1 is MDHEN and CDR2 is SYDVKM. The CDR3 is made up of 15 amino acids. CDR3 loop: CASSRTSGGDNEQFF. Written as DNA, the CDR3 is TGTGCCAGCAGCCGGACTAGCGGAGGGGACAATGAGCAGTTCTTC.

The V gene is TRBV7-9, the J gene TRBJ2-1; D is unclear. Germline V CDR1 and CDR2: SEHNR, FQNEAQ (reference sequence). Trimming stripped 7 bases from V and 10 bases from J, with 8 bases between. CDR3 length: 10 residues. Here the CDR3 reads CASTYGEQFF. The CDR3 nucleotides read TGTGCCAGCACTTATGGGGAGCAGTTCTTC.

The V gene is TRBV6-2 or TRBV6-3, the J gene TRBJ1-1; unclear D gene. The CDR3 totals 13 residues. CDR1 and CDR2 from the germline V gene are MNHEY and SVGEGT. The V end was cut by 0 bases, the J end by 1 base, with 3 bases between. The CDR3 coding sequence is TGTGCCAGCAGTTACTCGAGGAACACTGAAGCTTTCTTT. This gives the protein CASSYSRNTEAFF.

This chain links TRBV11-2 with TRBJ2-3, with D unclear. The V end lost 2 bases, the J end lost 2 bases, and 5 bases lay between the germline ends. The CDR3 extends over 13 amino acids. CDR1 and CDR2 (germline): SGHAT, FQNNGV. The CDR3 is CASSLLITDTQYF. In DNA, the CDR3 is TGTGCCAGCAGCTTACTCATCACAGATACGCAGTATTTT.

V is TRBV28 and J is TRBJ1-6, with D maybe TRBD1 (5 bases). CDR3 length: 12 residues. Germline V gives CDR1 MDHEN, CDR2 SYDVKM. The germline V and J ends were trimmed by 5 bases and 10 bases, with 9 bases remaining between them. CDR3 nucleotides: TGTGCCAGCAGTCTGGGGGGATCACCCCTCCACTTT. Its translation is CASSLGGSPLHF.

This rearrangement joins TRBV24-1 to TRBJ2-7, with 7 bases that match TRBD1. Per the germline V gene, CDR1 is KGHDR and CDR2 is SFDVKD. The CDR3 sequence is 13 residues long. Trimming removed 2 bases from V and 9 bases from J; junction bases left unmatched: 6. As DNA, the CDR3 is TGTGCCACCAGTGATTCCAGCAACAGGGGGCAGTACTTC. This gives the protein CATSDSSNRGQYF.

The J gene is TRBJ2-5, the V gene TRBV29-1; 10 bases fit TRBD1. V was pared by 2 bases and J by 0 bases, with 3 bases of the junction left unmatched. CDR1 SQVTM and CDR2 ANQGSEA come from the germline V gene. There are 15 residues in the CDR3. The CDR3 here is CSVEPGQGNQETQYF. The CDR3 DNA reads as TGCAGCGTTGAACCGGGACAGGGGAACCAAGAGACCCAGTACTTC.

In DNA, the CDR3 is TGTGCCAGCAGTTCCCAGGCAGATACGCAGTATTTT. Amino acids: CASSSQADTQYF. This rearrangement joins TRBV27 to TRBJ2-3; D is unresolved. CDR1 MNHEY and CDR2 SMNVEV come from the germline V gene (reference sequence). V lost 4 bases and J lost 4, with 6 bases in between. The CDR3 is 12 residues long.

This chain joins TRBV10-3 and TRBJ1-5; D may be TRBD1 (5 bases). The CDR3 runs to 13 residues. Germline CDR1 reads ENHRY; CDR2 reads SYGVKD. With 4 bases removed from V and 1 base from J, the gap between germline ends came to 5 bases. As DNA, the CDR3 is TGTGCCATCAGTGCAGGGAGCAATCAGCCCCAGCATTTT. Its protein product is CAISAGSNQPQHF.